Presented here are 12 T cell receptor beta chains from one specimen sequenced in a study of T-cell reconstitution after alpha-beta-depleted transplantation in children. Unique molecular identifiers featured in how the TCRbeta library was prepared. TCRdb re-called the PCR reads through MiXCR, storing one row per CDR3 protein. This sample yields more than 450,000 distinct CDR3 sequences, of which around 17% are seen a single time; roughly 3.3% belongs to the top ten. The material sequenced was PBMCs from the stem cell graft donor, taken from the stem cell graft. The receptor source for this set is a human donor who donated a stem cell graft to a child with acute lymphoblastic leukemia.

The V and J genes are TRBV6-6 and TRBJ2-7; 7 nucleotides align to TRBD2. V lost 6 bases and J lost 9; bases outside the gene matches: 8. The CDR3 loop spans 12 amino acids. Germline-derived CDR1 and CDR2 are MNHNY and SVGAGI (reference sequence). This CDR3 reads CASSPGGWGQYF. The CDR3 DNA reads as TGTGCCAGCAGCCCCGGGGGGTGGGGGCAGTACTTC.

This clonotype was recorded a few times. The chain combines TRBV7-3 with TRBJ1-1, with D uncertain. The CDR3 runs to 15 residues. Trimming removed 1 base at V and 1 base at J, with 10 bases between. Germline CDR1 SGHTA, CDR2 FQGTGA. Here the CDR3 reads CASSLIGSGNTEAFF. DNA of the CDR3: TGTGCCAGCAGCTTAATCGGGTCAGGGAACACTGAAGCTTTCTTT.

The chain combines TRBV12-3 or TRBV12-4 with TRBJ1-5, with a possible D match to TRBD1 (5 bases). The CDR3 contains 10 residues. Trimming took off 8 bases at V and 11 bases at J, with 10 bases between the two ends. CDR3 protein: CASAGLAQHF. In DNA form, the CDR3 reads TGTGCCAGCGCAGGGTTGGCCCAGCATTTT.

The table lists this clonotype with a few counts. The CDR3 DNA is TGTGCCAGCAGCCACTGGGACTACAGTAACGAGCAGTACTTC. Translated, it gives CASSHWDYSNEQYF. The chain couples TRBV7-9 to TRBJ2-7; TRBD2 agrees at 7 bases. This CDR3 has 14 residues. Germline CDR1 and CDR2: SEHNR and FQNEAQ (reference sequence). After removal of 5 bases from V and 5 bases from J, the junction contained 9 bases not matched to a gene.

The gene calls are TRBV6-4 and TRBJ1-2; TRBD1 aligns across 9 bases. This CDR3 has 13 residues. Germline loops: CDR1 MRHNA, CDR2 SNTAGT. Trimming removed 11 bases from V and 3 bases from J; junction bases left unmatched: 7. The CDR3 DNA reads as TGTGCCCAAGCGAGGGACAGGGACTATGGCTACACCTTC. This codes for CAQARDRDYGYTF.

The chain employs TRBV29-1 and TRBJ2-1; D gene unclear. CDR3 length: 12 residues. Germline assignment: CDR1 SQVTM and CDR2 ANQGSEA. V was clipped by 0 bases and J by 8 bases, with 8 bases between them. The CDR3 DNA reads TGCAGCGTTGAAGATGTAGGGTATGAGCAGTTCTTC. Protein sequence: CSVEDVGYEQFF.

The chain joins TRBV5-6 to TRBJ1-4; D call uncertain. With 6 bases removed from V and 0 bases from J, the gap between germline ends came to 15 bases. The CDR3 runs to 16 residues. Germline lookup yields CDR1 SGHDT and CDR2 YYEEEE. The CDR3 region has the DNA TGTGCCAGCACCTCGTTGGGCTCTGCAACTAATGAAAAACTGTTTTTT. It encodes CASTSLGSATNEKLFF.

In this sample, this clonotype turned up a few times. The chain uses TRBV14 and TRBJ2-1, with 8 bases fitting TRBD2. The CDR3 has 14 residues. Trimming cost V 2 bases and J 9 bases; bases outside gene matches: 6. Germline V gives CDR1 SGHDN, CDR2 FVKESK. In DNA form, the CDR3 reads TGTGCCAGCAGCCAAATTTTTGCGGGAGGTGAGCAGTTCTTC. Its translation: CASSQIFAGGEQFF.

This clonotype has a handful of counts. V is TRBV5-5 and J is TRBJ1-5; 11 nucleotides match TRBD1. This CDR3 region has 18 residues. Germline lookup yields CDR1 SGHKS and CDR2 YYEKEE (reference sequence). The V segment lost 1 base and the J segment 3 bases; nucleotides outside the gene matches: 9. CDR3 bases: TGTGCCAGCAGCTTGTTCGGACAGGGGGCGAGCGTCAATCAGCCCCAGCATTTT. Translation: CASSLFGQGASVNQPQHF.

The chain links TRBV5-1 to TRBJ2-7; 7 bases agree with TRBD1. The CDR3 sequence is 15 residues long. The germline gives CDR1 SGHRS, CDR2 YFSETQ. The junction had 13 bases not matched to a gene; V was cut back by 4 bases and J by 6 bases. The CDR3 DNA sequence: TGCGCCAGCAGCCTGGACCCGGGACAGTTGACCGAGCAGTACTTC. Its translation is CASSLDPGQLTEQYF.

A few counts support this clonotype. The chain couples TRBV7-6 to TRBJ2-7; a weak D match, TRBD1 (6 bases). Trimming took 5 bases from V and 3 from J, leaving 14 bases between them. CDR1 and CDR2 from the germline V gene are SGHVS and FNYEAQ. CDR3 length: 14 amino acids. The DNA for the CDR3 is TGTGCCAGCAGCGAACTCACAGGGAGCTACGAGCAGTACTTC. Protein: CASSELTGSYEQYF.

V is TRBV20-1 and J is TRBJ1-4; 7 positions agree with TRBD1. The V segment lost 5 bases and the J segment 2 bases; nucleotides outside the gene matches: 2. This CDR3 contains 13 residues. In germline, CDR1 is DFQATT, CDR2 SNEGSKA (reference sequence). The CDR3 loop reads CSAPGQTNEKLFF. The CDR3 DNA follows: TGCAGTGCTCCGGGACAGACTAATGAAAAACTGTTTTTT.